A selection of T cell receptor beta chains follows, all from one sample in a study of T cell repertoires in cytomegalovirus infection. TCRdb reanalysed the reads using MiXCR and keeps one entry per CDR3 protein. The sample has 250,000 to 300,000 distinct CDR3 sequences; 20% to 30% are singletons. Material: PBMCs. Source of these receptors: a human donor in good health (CMV status not recorded). Some clones in this sample may be carry-over from other donors' samples. Each CDR3 is given with its conserved first and last residue. D genes are given only for firm matches. A row's size may be missing; if present it is once, few, many or a size class.

TRBV7-2,many,TRBJ1-6,-,CASSLDSLNTLHF,TGTGCCAGCAGCTTGGACAGCCTTAACACCCTCCACTTT
TRBV5-5,few,TRBJ2-1,-,CASSPQQWYNEQFF,TGTGCCAGCAGCCCACAGCAGTGGTACAATGAGCAGTTCTTC
TRBV2,-,TRBJ2-7,TRBD2,CASSGFGRSSYEQYF,TGTGCCAGCAGTGGTTTCGGGAGGAGCTCCTACGAGCAGTACTTC
TRBV6-5,few,TRBJ2-1,TRBD2,CASSPRGSGPSQFF,TGTGCCAGCAGTCCCCGGGGTAGCGGGCCATCACAGTTCTTC
TRBV5-6,-,TRBJ2-3,TRBD1,CASSSTGFSTDTQYF,TGTGCCAGCAGTTCGACAGGGTTCAGCACAGATACGCAGTATTTT
TRBV5-1,-,TRBJ2-3,-,CASSLEGPSTDTQYF,TGCGCCAGCAGCTTGGAAGGACCTTCCACAGATACGCAGTATTTT
TRBV11-2,many,TRBJ1-1,TRBD1,CASSLGRGRKGTEAFF,TGTGCCAGCAGCTTGGGGAGGGGGCGGAAGGGTACTGAAGCTTTCTTT
TRBV13,-,TRBJ2-2,TRBD2,CASSHRGAGGLYTGELFF,TGTGCCAGCAGTCACCGAGGGGCGGGGGGCCTCTACACCGGGGAGCTGTTTTTT
TRBV7-9,many,TRBJ2-5,-,CASSSALLGRQETQYF,TGTGCCAGCAGCTCGGCGTTATTAGGGAGACAAGAGACCCAGTACTTC
TRBV4-1,many,TRBJ1-1,-,CASSQTAGDTEAFF,TGCGCCAGCAGCCAAACTGCGGGGGACACTGAAGCTTTCTTT
TRBV12-3/TRBV12-4,-,TRBJ2-5,TRBD1,CASSLGTGAEF,TGTGCCAGCAGTTTAGGGACAGGGGCAGAGTTC
TRBV7-2,many,TRBJ2-1,-,CASSPPGTDEQFF,TGTGCCAGCAGCCCGCCGGGGACCGATGAGCAGTTCTTC
TRBV7-2,-,TRBJ1-6,-,CASSFDRFSPLHF,TGTGCCAGCAGCTTTGACCGTTTCTCACCCCTCCACTTT
TRBV3-1,-,TRBJ1-2,-,CASSQGVNYGYTF,TGTGCCAGCAGCCAAGGCGTTAACTATGGCTACACCTTC
TRBV20-1,few,TRBJ1-5,-,CSAITPGNQPQHF,TGCAGTGCTATCACGCCCGGGAATCAGCCCCAGCATTTT
TRBV29-1,many,TRBJ2-5,-,CSATQSARQETQYF,TGCAGCGCCACCCAGAGCGCCCGACAAGAGACCCAGTACTTC
TRBV12-3/TRBV12-4,-,TRBJ1-2,-,CASSLISNYGYTF,TGTGCCAGCAGTTTGATTAGCAACTATGGCTACACCTTC
TRBV20-1,few,TRBJ1-5,-,CSAREMGRSNQPQHF,TGCAGTGCTAGAGAGATGGGACGGAGCAATCAGCCCCAGCATTTT
TRBV12-5,few,TRBJ1-5,TRBD1,CASGLGDRDDQPQHF,TGTGCTAGTGGTTTGGGAGACAGGGATGATCAGCCCCAGCATTTT
TRBV11-2,many,TRBJ2-7,TRBD2,CASSLEFPLAGGLNEQYF,TGTGCCAGCAGCTTAGAATTCCCTTTAGCGGGGGGGCTGAACGAGCAGTACTTC
TRBV4-1,-,TRBJ2-2,-,CASSQDRGAHSKNTGELFF,TGCGCCAGCAGCCAAGATCGGGGGGCACACTCTAAGAACACCGGGGAGCTGTTTTTT
TRBV28,-,TRBJ1-1,-,CAAGGGYTEAFF,TGTGCCGCGGGAGGAGGGTACACTGAAGCTTTCTTT
TRBV24-1,-,TRBJ1-1,TRBD1,CATSDSRGPRPTEAFF,TGTGCCACCAGTGATTCCAGGGGGCCAAGGCCCACTGAAGCTTTCTTT
TRBV2,-,TRBJ2-3,-,CASGSGARITDTQYF,TGTGCCAGCGGCTCAGGGGCGCGCATCACAGATACGCAGTATTTT
TRBV7-6,few,TRBJ2-1,-,CASSPNSRGSYNEQFF,TGTGCCAGCAGCCCGAATAGTCGGGGCTCCTACAATGAGCAGTTCTTC
TRBV7-4,few,TRBJ2-3,TRBD2,CASSSDGGRAVYF,TGTGCCAGCAGCAGTGACGGCGGGAGGGCCGTTTATTTT
TRBV29-1,-,TRBJ2-2,TRBD1,CSVADRGNGELFF,TGCAGCGTAGCCGACAGGGGCAACGGGGAGCTGTTTTTT
TRBV28,-,TRBJ1-1,-,CASTTRNTEAFF,TGTGCCAGCACGACTCGAAACACTGAAGCTTTCTTT
TRBV19,-,TRBJ1-5,TRBD1,CASTRTGGNQPQHF,TGTGCCAGTACAAGGACAGGGGGCAATCAGCCCCAGCATTTT
TRBV6-2/TRBV6-3,few,TRBJ1-2,-,CASRDNANYGYTF,TGTGCCAGCAGGGACAACGCTAACTATGGCTACACCTTC
TRBV27,few,TRBJ2-1,-,CASSPGHEQFF,TGTGCCAGCAGCCCAGGCCATGAGCAGTTCTTC
TRBV20-1,many,TRBJ2-5,TRBD2,CSASPGTSGQETQYF,TGCAGTGCCTCGCCTGGGACTAGCGGACAAGAGACCCAGTACTTC
TRBV7-2,-,TRBJ1-1,-,CASSALMNTEAFF,TGTGCCAGCAGCGCGTTGATGAACACTGAAGCTTTCTTT
TRBV7-2,few,TRBJ1-4,-,CASTSVGGDEKLFF,TGTGCCAGCACCTCGGTTGGGGGTGATGAAAAACTGTTTTTT
TRBV19,-,TRBJ2-7,-,CASSSARRGSYEQYF,TGTGCCAGTAGTAGCGCACGGCGGGGATCCTACGAGCAGTACTTC
TRBV5-4,-,TRBJ2-1,TRBD1,CASSNDRAANEQFF,TGTGCCAGCAGCAATGACAGGGCGGCCAATGAGCAGTTCTTC
TRBV29-1,-,TRBJ2-2,-,CSVVTAGVETGELFF,TGCAGCGTTGTCACCGCGGGCGTGGAAACCGGGGAGCTGTTTTTT
TRBV24-1,-,TRBJ2-7,TRBD1,CATSSPDRAYEQYF,TGTGCCACCAGTTCCCCGGACAGGGCCTACGAGCAGTACTTC
TRBV20-1,few,TRBJ1-1,-,CSGTGFDTEAFF,TGCAGTGGAACAGGGTTTGACACTGAAGCTTTCTTT
TRBV7-2,many,TRBJ2-1,TRBD1,CASSRDRAAIYNEQFF,TGTGCCAGCAGCCGGGACAGAGCGGCGATATACAATGAGCAGTTCTTC
TRBV15,-,TRBJ2-7,-,CATSSRRGHYEQYF,TGTGCCACCAGCTCCCGGAGGGGGCACTACGAGCAGTACTTC
TRBV19,few,TRBJ2-3,TRBD2,CASSISGLAGASSTDTQYF,TGTGCCAGTAGTATATCGGGACTAGCGGGAGCCTCTAGCACAGATACGCAGTATTTT
TRBV29-1,-,TRBJ1-5,TRBD1,CSARGRGDQPQHF,TGCAGCGCGAGGGGGCGGGGGGATCAGCCCCAGCATTTT
TRBV7-2,many,TRBJ2-5,-,CASSFKGRSETQYF,TGTGCCAGCAGCTTTAAGGGGCGAAGCGAGACCCAGTACTTC
TRBV7-2,many,TRBJ2-1,-,CASSLGRTPSYNEQFF,TGTGCCAGCAGCTTAGGGAGGACCCCCTCCTACAATGAGCAGTTCTTC
TRBV6-2/TRBV6-3,few,TRBJ2-7,-,CASSPGPPEGEQYF,TGTGCCAGCAGCCCCGGACCCCCGGAGGGCGAGCAGTACTTC
TRBV27,few,TRBJ2-3,-,CASIPPGEDTQYF,TGTGCCAGCATCCCCCCGGGGGAAGATACGCAGTATTTT
TRBV19,few,TRBJ1-1,TRBD1,CASSITGGSGNTEAFF,TGTGCCAGTAGTATAACAGGGGGCTCGGGGAACACTGAAGCTTTCTTT
TRBV7-2,-,TRBJ2-1,TRBD2,CASSLTGGASYNEQFF,TGTGCCAGCAGCTTAACCGGGGGGGCCTCCTACAATGAGCAGTTCTTC
TRBV20-1,few,TRBJ1-2,-,CSSKDAANYGYTF,TGCAGTTCAAAAGACGCCGCTAACTATGGCTACACCTTC
TRBV7-2,many,TRBJ2-1,-,CASSYIRGSTYNEQFF,TGTGCCAGCAGCTACATCAGAGGGTCCACCTACAATGAGCAGTTCTTC
TRBV5-1,few,TRBJ1-2,TRBD1,CASSLGTTGAYGYTF,TGCGCCAGCAGCTTGGGGACAACAGGGGCCTATGGCTACACCTTC
TRBV29-1,few,TRBJ2-1,TRBD2,CSYNGRESAYNEQFF,TGCAGCTACAATGGGCGGGAGTCCGCCTACAATGAGCAGTTCTTC
TRBV10-3,few,TRBJ1-6,TRBD1,CAISQGAGNSPLHF,TGTGCCATCAGCCAGGGGGCTGGTAATTCACCCCTCCACTTT